The 19 T cell receptor beta chains below were found in one sample sequenced in a study of human T cells and chemical hapten exposure. TCRdb passed the RACE reads through MiXCR, listing each CDR3 protein once. The profile shows some 43,000 distinct CDR3 sequences, 4% of them singletons. The time point is: patch test 1, 2 weeks after DPC sensitization. This sample's treatment: therapeutic diphenylcyclopropenone sensitization with weekly scalp DPC. Unfractionated whole blood was the source from which total RNA was extracted. The input for sequencing was whole blood, taken in connection with sensitization to the hapten diphenylcyclopropenone (DPC). These TCRs come from a man in his forties or fifties with alopecia areata. Some clones in this sample may be carry-over from other donors' samples.

There are many counts of this clonotype. The V call is TRBV5-1, the J call TRBJ2-1; 9 bases align to TRBD2. V was pared by 8 bases and J by 0 bases, with 3 bases of the junction left unmatched. Germline lookup yields CDR1 SGHRS and CDR2 YFSETQ. There are 14 residues in the CDR3. The CDR3 bases are TGCGCCAGTAAGACTAGCGGCTCCTACAATGAGCAGTTCTTC. Translated, it gives CASKTSGSYNEQFF.

This clonotype occurred many times. The gene calls are TRBV7-3 and TRBJ2-1; 10 bases line up with TRBD2. From germline, CDR1 is SGHTA and CDR2 FQGTGA. The CDR3 consists of 19 residues. Trimming took 1 base from V and 2 from J; bases not matched to a gene: 11. CDR3 DNA sequence: TGTGCCAGCAGCTTAAAGGGGCTAGCGGGAGAGGTGACCTACAATGAGCAGTTCTTC. Translating it yields CASSLKGLAGEVTYNEQFF.

This clonotype was observed many times. The genes are TRBV27 and TRBJ1-6; tentative D call: TRBD1 (5 bases). Trimming left V 6 bases short and J 5 bases short, with 8 bases between. The CDR3 runs 13 residues. Germline V gene data show CDR1 as MNHEY and CDR2 as SMNVEV (reference sequence). CDR3 in DNA: TGTGCCAGCAGGCGGGGCGATAATTCACCCCTCCACTTT. Protein sequence: CASRRGDNSPLHF.

This clonotype has a count of ten or more. The V and J genes are TRBV24-1 and TRBJ2-3; 8 nucleotides line up with TRBD2. J gave up 4 bases and V 5 bases, and 7 bases lay outside the gene matches. In germline, CDR1 is KGHDR, CDR2 SFDVKD. The CDR3 runs to 15 residues. The CDR3 coding sequence is TGTGCCACCAGTGTTAACGGGAGGGCCTCAGATACGCAGTATTTT. Protein: CATSVNGRASDTQYF.

This clonotype was observed many times. The chain combines TRBV30 with TRBJ1-5, with D uncertain. CDR1 is GTSNPN and CDR2 is SVGIG in the germline V gene (reference sequence). Trimming shortened V by 1 base and J by 4 bases, and 11 bases separated the two germline ends. The CDR3 is 14 amino acids. As DNA, the CDR3 is TGTGCCTGGAGTGACAGCAGCCCAAATCAGCCCCAGCATTTT. Its translation is CAWSDSSPNQPQHF.

This clonotype has ten or more counts. This chain connects TRBV24-1 to TRBJ1-2; perhaps TRBD1 as D (5 bases). The CDR3 runs to 13 residues. The germline gives CDR1 KGHDR, CDR2 SFDVKD. With 10 bases removed from V and 4 bases from J, the gap between germline ends came to 15 bases. CDR3 bases: TGTGCCACGAAAATATGGGGGAGCTATGGCTACACCTTC. Its translation is CATKIWGSYGYTF.

This clonotype came up many times. J is TRBJ1-2 and V is TRBV30; no clear D gene. Germline values: CDR1 GTSNPN, CDR2 SVGIG (reference sequence). V lost 0 bases and J lost 0, with 11 bases in between. This CDR3 region has 15 residues. Here the CDR3 reads CAWSVKDATNYGYTF. DNA for the CDR3: TGTGCCTGGAGTGTAAAGGACGCTACTAACTATGGCTACACCTTC.

This clonotype appeared a few times. The J gene is TRBJ1-5, the V gene TRBV6-1, with D uncertain. The length of the CDR3 is 14 residues. Germline assignment: CDR1 MNHNS and CDR2 SASEGT. The V gene lost 8 bases and the J gene lost 6 bases, with 17 bases spanning the gap. CDR3 DNA: TGTGCCAGCCTCCCTGGGCTAGCGGGTCAGCCCCAGCATTTT. As protein: CASLPGLAGQPQHF.

The chain is built from TRBV30 and TRBJ2-7, with 8 bases lining up with TRBD1. This CDR3 spans 14 amino acids. The trim removed 5 bases at V and 4 bases at J, leaving 10 bases unmatched. Germline V lookup: CDR1 GTSNPN, CDR2 SVGIG (reference sequence). This chain's CDR3 is CAWGTGQGLYEQYF. The CDR3 DNA is TGTGCCTGGGGGACCGGACAGGGATTATACGAGCAGTACTTC. The full variable domain, with the rest looked up from reference TRBV30 and TRBJ2-7, is SQTIHQWPATLVQPVGSPLSLECTVEGTSNPNLYWYRQAAGRGLQLLFYSVGIGQISSEVPQNLSASRPQDRQFILSSKKLLLSDSGFYLCAWGTGQGLYEQYFGPGTRLTVT.

This clonotype was seen at least ten times. V and J are TRBV6-2 or TRBV6-3 and TRBJ2-2; D might be TRBD2 (6 bases). V lost 7 bases and J 3 bases, leaving 12 bases between the germline ends. Germline lookup yields CDR1 MNHEY and CDR2 SVGEGT. The CDR3 has 14 residues. CDR3 in DNA: TGTGCCAGCATCCCGGGAGACCACACCGGGGAGCTGTTTTTT. Residues: CASIPGDHTGELFF.

This clonotype was observed many times. The rearrangement joins TRBV6-1 to TRBJ2-3, with TRBD2 matching over 8 bases. The V segment lost 2 bases and the J segment 2 bases; nucleotides outside the gene matches: 6. Germline V lookup: CDR1 MNHNS, CDR2 SASEGT. The CDR3 is made up of 16 amino acids. CDR3 amino acids: CASSEYISGTTDTQYF. CDR3 DNA: TGTGCCAGCAGTGAATATATTAGCGGGACCACAGATACGCAGTATTTT.

This clonotype was observed at least ten times. The chain joins TRBV5-1 to TRBJ2-2; 7 nucleotides agree with TRBD1. J was trimmed by 2 bases and V by 0 bases; bases with no gene match: 7. The CDR3 consists of 17 residues. Germline-derived CDR1 and CDR2 are SGHRS and YFSETQ. The CDR3: CASSLGPRQGNTGELFF. Here the CDR3 DNA reads TGCGCCAGCAGCTTGGGCCCACGACAGGGTAACACCGGGGAGCTGTTTTTT.

The chain couples TRBV6-1 to TRBJ2-3, with D hard to call. V was trimmed by 7 bases and J by 9 bases, leaving 14 bases between them. The CDR3 is 12 amino acids. The germline V gene has CDR1 MNHNS and CDR2 SASEGT. CDR3 sequence reads: CASTLGAFTQYF. The CDR3 DNA reads TGTGCCAGCACCCTCGGTGCTTTCACGCAGTATTTT.

The rearrangement uses TRBV6-5 and TRBJ1-2; 10 bases line up with TRBD1. Germline trimming cut 6 bases from V and 5 bases from J; bases unmatched to any gene: 9. Germline V lookup: CDR1 MNHEY, CDR2 SVGAGI. The length of the CDR3 is 15 residues. The CDR3 sequence is CASRNPGQGMYGYTF. The DNA of the CDR3 is TGTGCCAGCAGAAACCCGGGACAGGGGATGTATGGCTACACCTTC.

This clonotype was observed a few times. This chain links TRBV6-6 with TRBJ1-2; D unresolved. The CDR3 totals 12 residues. V was shortened by 5 bases and J by 4 bases, with 8 bases between the two germline ends. Germline CDR1 is MNHNY and CDR2 is SVGAGI (reference sequence). CDR3 loop: CASSPGIYGYTF. The CDR3 DNA sequence: TGTGCCAGCAGTCCGGGGATCTATGGCTACACCTTC.

This clonotype came up many times. This chain links TRBV27 with TRBJ2-1, with a possible D match to TRBD2 (6 bases). The V gene lost 6 bases and the J gene lost 5 bases, with 17 bases spanning the gap. The CDR3 loop spans 15 amino acids. Germline V CDR1 and CDR2: MNHEY, SMNVEV (reference sequence). CDR3 coding DNA: TGTGCCAGCAGCCGAAGGGCGGGACTTAACAATGAGCAGTTCTTC. Translating gives CASSRRAGLNNEQFF.

This clonotype has a count of ten or more. The chain carries TRBV30 and TRBJ2-7; possibly TRBD1 or TRBD2 for D (5 bases each). V gave up 6 bases and J gave up 0 bases, with 24 bases separating them. The CDR3 consists of 17 residues. CDR1 GTSNPN and CDR2 SVGIG come from the germline V gene (reference sequence). CDR3 residues: CACSGSRTPLFSYEQYF. Here the CDR3 DNA reads TGTGCCTGTTCGGGATCCCGGACACCTCTTTTCTCCTACGAGCAGTACTTC.

This clonotype was found many times. This sequence joins TRBV6-2 or TRBV6-3 and TRBJ1-5, with a weak D call TRBD1 (6 bases). The CDR3 is made up of 14 amino acids. Per germline, CDR1 MNHEY and CDR2 SVGEGT. V lost 6 bases to trimming and J lost 4 bases, with 13 bases between them. CDR3 DNA: TGTGCCAGCAGGATCGGGACAACAAATCAGCCCCAGCATTTT. It specifies CASRIGTTNQPQHF.

This clonotype showed up many times. This sequence joins TRBV18 and TRBJ2-1; TRBD2 matches at 11 bases. The V gene's germline CDR1 is KGHSH and CDR2 LQKENI. CDR3 size: 21 residues. J was trimmed by 8 bases and V by 2 bases; bases with no gene match: 23. The CDR3 DNA is TGTGCCAGCTCACCATTCTCTGGGCTAGCGGGAGGTCGGGTGAAGTGGTATGAGCAGTTCTTC. It encodes CASSPFSGLAGGRVKWYEQFF.